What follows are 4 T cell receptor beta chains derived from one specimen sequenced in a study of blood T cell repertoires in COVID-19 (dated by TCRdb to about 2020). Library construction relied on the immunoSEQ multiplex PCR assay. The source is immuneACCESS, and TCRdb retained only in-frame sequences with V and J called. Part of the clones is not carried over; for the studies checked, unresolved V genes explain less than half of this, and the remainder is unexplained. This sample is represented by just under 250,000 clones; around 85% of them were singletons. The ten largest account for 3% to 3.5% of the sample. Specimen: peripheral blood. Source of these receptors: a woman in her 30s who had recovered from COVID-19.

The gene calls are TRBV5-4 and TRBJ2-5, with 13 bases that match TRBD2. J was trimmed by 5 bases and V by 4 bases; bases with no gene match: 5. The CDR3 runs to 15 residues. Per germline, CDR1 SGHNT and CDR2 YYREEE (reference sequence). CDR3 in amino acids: CASSEGTSGEETQYF. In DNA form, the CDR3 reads TGTGCCAGCAGCGAGGGGACTAGCGGGGAGGAGACCCAGTACTTC. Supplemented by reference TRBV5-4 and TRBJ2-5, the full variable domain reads ETGVTQSPTHLIKTRGQQVTLRCSSQSGHNTVSWYQQALGQGPQFIFQYYREEENGRGNFPPRFSGLQFPNYSSELNVNALELDDSALYLCASSEGTSGEETQYFGPGTRLLVL.

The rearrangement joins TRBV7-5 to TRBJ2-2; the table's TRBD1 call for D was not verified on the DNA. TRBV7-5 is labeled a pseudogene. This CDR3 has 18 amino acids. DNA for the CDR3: TGTGCCAGAAGCCGCAATCGCCTGACAGGGGGCGGTACCGGGGAGCTGTTTTTT. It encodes CARSRNRLTGGGTGELFF.

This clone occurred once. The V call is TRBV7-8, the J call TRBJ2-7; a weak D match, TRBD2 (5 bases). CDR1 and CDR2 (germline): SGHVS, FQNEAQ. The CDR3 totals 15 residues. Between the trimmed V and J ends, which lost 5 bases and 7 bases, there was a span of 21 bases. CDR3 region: CASSPLAGPTGEQYF. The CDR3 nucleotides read TGTGCCAGCAGCCCCCTGGCAGGCCCAACGGGGGAGCAGTACTTC.

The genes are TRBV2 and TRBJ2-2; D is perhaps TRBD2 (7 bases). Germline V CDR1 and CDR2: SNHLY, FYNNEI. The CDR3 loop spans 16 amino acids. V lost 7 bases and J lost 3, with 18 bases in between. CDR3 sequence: CASILDGGLHTGELFF. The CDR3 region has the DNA TGTGCCAGCATTCTAGACGGGGGGCTCCACACCGGGGAGCTGTTTTTT.